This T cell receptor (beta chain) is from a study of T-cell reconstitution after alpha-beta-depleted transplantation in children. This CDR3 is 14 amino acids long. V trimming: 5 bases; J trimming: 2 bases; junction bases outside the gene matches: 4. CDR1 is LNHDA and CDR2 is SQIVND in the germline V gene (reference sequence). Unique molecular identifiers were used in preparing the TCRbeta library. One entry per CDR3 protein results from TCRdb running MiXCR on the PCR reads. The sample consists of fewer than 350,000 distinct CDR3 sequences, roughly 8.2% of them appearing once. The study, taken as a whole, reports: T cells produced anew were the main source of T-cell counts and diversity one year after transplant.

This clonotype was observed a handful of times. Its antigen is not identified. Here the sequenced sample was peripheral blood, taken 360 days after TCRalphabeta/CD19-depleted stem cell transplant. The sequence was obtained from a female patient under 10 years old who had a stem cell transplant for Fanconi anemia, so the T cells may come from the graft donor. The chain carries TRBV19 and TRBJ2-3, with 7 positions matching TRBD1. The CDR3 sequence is CASSQGVPTDTQYF. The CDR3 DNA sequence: TGTGCCAGTAGTCAGGGGGTCCCCACAGATACGCAGTATTTT.